This section outlines one T cell receptor beta chain sequence together with its context. Its specificity is not known. This entry belongs to a study of identical twins. Broader study findings: Compared with models, monozygotic twins showed more out-of-frame TCR alpha sharing.

Via MiXCR, TCRdb re-called the 5' RACE reads, giving one row per CDR3 protein. The sample includes 700,000 or so distinct CDR3 sequences, under 9% of them seen just once. Donors uniformly comprised healthy Caucasians. The CDR3 spans 15 residues. V was trimmed by 0 bases and J by 0 bases, leaving 5 bases between them. CDR1 is MGHRA, CDR2 YSYEKL, per germline. These data are also associated with another study on yellow fever vaccine responses in identical twins.

The TCR was taken from a young woman in good health. The chain couples TRBV4-1 to TRBJ2-2; unclear D gene. The sample comprised PBMCs. CDR3 amino acids: CASSQEAANTGELFF. CDR3 nucleotides: TGCGCCAGCAGCCAAGAGGCAGCGAACACCGGGGAGCTGTTTTTT.